Following are 17 T cell receptor beta chains from one sample sequenced in a study of cytomegalovirus exposure and HLA in healthy donors. Primers: 60 Vbeta forward and 13 Jbeta reverse. TCRdb's table, derived via immunoSEQ multiplex PCR, lists solely in-frame clones and lacks some. The sample includes 100,000 to 150,000 clones, 75% to 90% seen only once; the top ten take 2.1%. The sequenced material came from PBMCs. These TCRs come from a man between 25 and 39 years old in good health and CMV-seronegative.

The V gene is TRBV5-6, the J gene TRBJ2-7; weak D call: TRBD1 (6 bases). The germline V and J ends were trimmed by 3 bases and 6 bases, with 19 bases remaining between them. The CDR3 has 15 residues. Germline V gives CDR1 SGHDT, CDR2 YYEEEE. The DNA of the CDR3 is TGTGCCAGCAGCTCCCCCACAGGGACAATTTTCGAGCAGTACTTC. Its protein is CASSSPTGTIFEQYF.

This CDR3 is CASSTYPLRDRDNNEQFF. DNA for the CDR3: TGTGCCAGTAGTACTTACCCTCTCCGGGACAGGGACAACAATGAGCAGTTCTTC. The rearrangement links TRBV19 to TRBJ2-1, with 9 bases identical to TRBD1. The germline gives CDR1 LNHDA, CDR2 SQIVND (reference sequence). The CDR3 is 18 residues long. The V gene end was trimmed by 4 bases and the J gene end by 5 bases; junction bases not matched to a gene: 15.

V and J are TRBV29-1 and TRBJ2-7, with TRBD1 matching over 8 bases. J lost 3 bases, V lost 0 bases, and 4 bases had no gene match. CDR1 and CDR2 from the germline V gene are SQVTM and ANQGSEA. CDR3 length: 14 amino acids. CDR3: CSVEDRGLDYEQYF. The CDR3, as DNA: TGCAGCGTTGAAGACAGGGGGCTTGACTACGAGCAGTACTTC.

The chain employs TRBV6-1 and TRBJ1-4; no firm D call. The CDR3 has 14 residues. From germline, CDR1 is MNHNS and CDR2 SASEGT. Trimming took off 7 bases at V and 5 bases at J, with 14 bases between the two ends. The CDR3 is CASILGAANEKLFF. For the CDR3, the DNA is TGTGCCAGCATCTTGGGTGCGGCGAATGAAAAACTGTTTTTT.

V and J are TRBV6-5 and TRBJ2-5, with D maybe TRBD1 (6 bases). The CDR3 sequence is 15 residues long. In germline, CDR1 is MNHEY, CDR2 SVGAGI. V was pared by 4 bases and J by 2 bases, with 14 bases between. The CDR3 coding sequence is TGTGCCAGCAGTTCTCCCCAAAGGGGGCAAGAGACCCAGTACTTC. It translates to CASSSPQRGQETQYF.

In the case of this clone: The junction does not match germline at one end; this may be a read error. The chain recombines TRBV19 with TRBJ1-2; D is ambiguous. CDR3 length: 13 amino acids. Per the germline V gene, CDR1 is LNHDA and CDR2 is SQIVND (reference sequence). The CDR3, as DNA: TGTGCCAGTAGTTTAGAGCGATTCGGTGGCTACACCTTC. Translated, it gives CASSLERFGGYTF.

The chain links TRBV15 to TRBJ1-2; 11 bases line up with TRBD1. Per the germline V gene, CDR1 is LNHNV and CDR2 is YYDKDF (reference sequence). CDR3 length equals 17 residues. Trimming at V came to 0 bases and at J to 4 bases, leaving 7 bases not matched to a gene. The CDR3 nucleotides are TGTGCCACCAGCAGAGATCCGGGGACAGGGGGAATCTATGGCTACACCTTC. Translation: CATSRDPGTGGIYGYTF.

V and J are TRBV5-1 and TRBJ2-5; TRBD2 matches at 12 bases. The junction had 9 bases not matched to a gene; V was cut back by 4 bases and J by 5 bases. The germline V gene encodes CDR1 SGHRS and CDR2 YFSETQ. The length of the CDR3 is 16 residues. The CDR3 nucleotides are TGCGCCAGCAGCCCGAGCCTAGCGGGGGGGATTGAGACCCAGTACTTC. Amino acid sequence: CASSPSLAGGIETQYF.

The chain carries TRBV10-3 and TRBJ1-1; possibly TRBD1 for D (5 bases). The CDR3 spans 20 residues. V was clipped by 4 bases and J by 6 bases, with 33 bases between them. The germline V gene has CDR1 ENHRY and CDR2 SYGVKD. The CDR3 DNA reads TGTGCCATCAGTGGCAATCCACAGGTCGCGGGCGGGAAAACACTGGCTGAAGCTTTCTTT. It yields the protein CAISGNPQVAGGKTLAEAFF.

The chain joins TRBV5-1 to TRBJ1-2; 9 bases align to TRBD1. Germline V CDR1 and CDR2: SGHRS, YFSETQ. The V segment lost 4 bases and the J segment 4 bases; nucleotides outside the gene matches: 11. The CDR3 sequence is 16 residues long. In nucleotides, the CDR3 is TGCGCCAGCAGCGCGGGACAGGGTCTTTGGGCCTATGGCTACACCTTC. Amino acid sequence: CASSAGQGLWAYGYTF. The full variable domain, its missing parts supplied by reference TRBV5-1 and TRBJ1-2, is KAGVTQTPRYLIKTRGQQVTLSCSPISGHRSVSWYQQTPGQGLQFLFEYFSETQRNKGNFPGRFSGRQFSNSRSEMNVSTLELGDSALYLCASSAGQGLWAYGYTFGSGTRLTVV.

J is TRBJ2-3 and V is TRBV10-2; 14 bases are shared with TRBD2. Germline lookup yields CDR1 WSHSY and CDR2 SAAADI. The CDR3 runs 17 residues. J was trimmed by 6 bases and V by 5 bases; bases with no gene match: 10. The CDR3 bases are TGCGCCAGCAGTCCGACTAGCGGGGGGGCCGGGGGGGATACGCAGTATTTT. Its protein is CASSPTSGGAGGDTQYF.

The chain uses TRBV4-1 and TRBJ1-2, with D possibly TRBD1 on 6 matching bases. Germline loops: CDR1 MGHRA, CDR2 YSYEKL. This CDR3 spans 13 amino acids. Trimming removed 4 bases at V and 5 bases at J, with 11 bases between. The CDR3 bases are TGCGCCAGCAGCCCACAGGGTAGTTATGGCTACACCTTC. Amino acid sequence: CASSPQGSYGYTF.

This clone has only one observation. The rearrangement uses TRBV9 and TRBJ1-2, with 7 nucleotides matching TRBD1. Trimming took 3 bases from V and 9 from J; bases not matched to a gene: 17. The length of the CDR3 is 16 residues. Germline CDR1 is SGDLS and CDR2 is YYNGEE. The CDR3 spells CASSGRTGRYLESYTF. The CDR3 coding sequence is TGTGCCAGCAGCGGGAGGACAGGCCGCTACCTTGAAAGCTACACCTTC.

The rearrangement uses TRBV6-4 and TRBJ2-3; D unresolved. The CDR3 contains 16 residues. The germline V gene encodes CDR1 MRHNA and CDR2 SNTAGT. V was shortened by 0 bases and J by 0 bases, with 10 bases between the two germline ends. The CDR3 DNA reads as TGTGCCAGCAGTGACTCGGTCGGCGGAAGCACAGATACGCAGTATTTT. Translation gives CASSDSVGGSTDTQYF.

V is TRBV7-2 and J is TRBJ1-2, with D possibly being TRBD1 (6 bases). The CDR3 runs 15 residues. The V end was cut by 1 base, the J end by 4 bases, with 13 bases between. The germline CDR1 and CDR2 sequences are SGHTA and FQGNSA. In DNA form, the CDR3 reads TGTGCCAGCAGCTTAGAGGGGGGGCTTGGCTATGGCTACACCTTC. Translating gives CASSLEGGLGYGYTF. The entire variable domain, with the rest obtained from reference TRBV7-2 and TRBJ1-2, is as follows: GAGVSQSPSNKVTEKGKDVELRCDPISGHTALYWYRQSLGQGLEFLIYFQGNSAPDKSGLPSDRFSAERTGGSVSTLTIQRTQQEDSAVYLCASSLEGGLGYGYTFGSGTRLTVV.

This rearrangement joins TRBV7-6 to TRBJ2-5; TRBD1 matches 7 bases. Trimming took 1 base from V and 1 from J; bases not matched to a gene: 3. The CDR3 loop spans 15 amino acids. The germline gives CDR1 SGHVS, CDR2 FNYEAQ. CDR3 nucleotides: TGTGCCAGCAGCTTAGGGACAGGAACCCAAGAGACCCAGTACTTC. Its protein is CASSLGTGTQETQYF.

J is TRBJ2-5 and V is TRBV13, with D perhaps TRBD2 (5 bases). Trimming pared 0 bases from V and 3 bases from J, leaving 11 bases between. This CDR3 spans 15 amino acids. Looked up from germline, CDR1 is PRHDT and CDR2 is FYEKMQ (reference sequence). In nucleotides, the CDR3 is TGTGCCAGCAGCTTAGGATCCGGGAAAGAAGAGACCCAGTACTTC. It codes for CASSLGSGKEETQYF.